The following is a TCR beta chain sequence with its context. Its specificity is not known. The entry originates in a study of cytomegalovirus exposure and HLA in healthy donors. General study results and limits: Most TCRs appeared rarely, but some public TCRs recurred in many donors. An analysis was carried out later, and it reportedly showed fewer N-insertions in an Asian-associated ancestry cluster than the approximately 700-donor mean.

The PCR made use of 60 Vbeta and 13 Jbeta primers. Only in-frame clones appear in the TCRdb table, and some are missing; sequencing was by immunoSEQ multiplex PCR. This table has about 84,000 clones, around 66% appearing once. Trimming left V 5 bases short and J 4 bases short, with 9 bases between. Germline-derived CDR1 and CDR2 are SGHVS and FQNEAQ. CDR3 length equals 13 residues. Each donor was healthy, and each was a bone marrow donor. The clonotype originates from a woman aged 40 to 50 in good health and CMV-seropositive. Input material: PBMCs. The rearrangement joins TRBV7-8 to TRBJ1-3; perhaps TRBD1 as D (5 bases). CDR3 protein: CASSTGSGNTIYF. DNA of the CDR3: TGTGCCAGCAGCACAGGTTCGGGAAACACCATATATTTT.